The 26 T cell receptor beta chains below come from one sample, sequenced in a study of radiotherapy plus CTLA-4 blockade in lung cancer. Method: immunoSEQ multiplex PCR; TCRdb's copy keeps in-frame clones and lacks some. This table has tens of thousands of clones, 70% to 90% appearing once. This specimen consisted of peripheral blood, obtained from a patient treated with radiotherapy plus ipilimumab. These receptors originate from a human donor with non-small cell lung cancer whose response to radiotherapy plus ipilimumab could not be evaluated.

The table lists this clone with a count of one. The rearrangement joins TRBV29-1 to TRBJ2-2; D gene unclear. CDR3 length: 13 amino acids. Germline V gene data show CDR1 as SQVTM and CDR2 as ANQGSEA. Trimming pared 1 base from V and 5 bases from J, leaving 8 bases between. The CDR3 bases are TGCAGCGTTGAAGCTACAGTAACCGGGGAGCTGTTTTTT. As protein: CSVEATVTGELFF.

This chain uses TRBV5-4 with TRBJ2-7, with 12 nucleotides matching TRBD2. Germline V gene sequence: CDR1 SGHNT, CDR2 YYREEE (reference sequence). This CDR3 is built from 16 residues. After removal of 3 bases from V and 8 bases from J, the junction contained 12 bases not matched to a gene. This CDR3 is CASSSGTSGYPIKQYF. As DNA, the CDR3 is TGTGCCAGCAGCTCCGGGACTAGCGGGTACCCTATCAAGCAGTACTTC.

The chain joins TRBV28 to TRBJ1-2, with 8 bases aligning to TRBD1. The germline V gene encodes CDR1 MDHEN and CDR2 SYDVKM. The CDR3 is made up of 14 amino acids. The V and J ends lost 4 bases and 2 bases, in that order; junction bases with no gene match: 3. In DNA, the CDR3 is TGTGCCAGCAGTTCACCAGGGGGCAACTATGGCTACACCTTC. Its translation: CASSSPGGNYGYTF.

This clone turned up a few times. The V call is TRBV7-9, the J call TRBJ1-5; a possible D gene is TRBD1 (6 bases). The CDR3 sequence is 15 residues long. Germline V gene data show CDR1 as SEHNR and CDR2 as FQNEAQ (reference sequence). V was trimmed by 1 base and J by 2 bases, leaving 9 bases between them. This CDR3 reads CASSLGGGGNQPQHF. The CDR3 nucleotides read TGTGCCAGCAGCTTAGGAGGGGGAGGCAATCAGCCCCAGCATTTT. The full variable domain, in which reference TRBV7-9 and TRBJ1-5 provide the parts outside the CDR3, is DTGVSQNPRHKITKRGQNVTFRCDPISEHNRLYWYRQTLGQGPEFLTYFQNEAQLEKSRLLSDRFSAERPKGSFSTLEIQRTEQGDSAMYLCASSLGGGGNQPQHFGDGTRLSIL.

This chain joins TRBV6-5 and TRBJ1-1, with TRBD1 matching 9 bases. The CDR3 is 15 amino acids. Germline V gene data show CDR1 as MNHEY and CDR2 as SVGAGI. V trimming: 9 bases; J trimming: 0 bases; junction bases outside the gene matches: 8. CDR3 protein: CASYRDRALNTEAFF. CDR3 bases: TGTGCCAGTTACCGGGACAGGGCGTTGAACACTGAAGCTTTCTTT.

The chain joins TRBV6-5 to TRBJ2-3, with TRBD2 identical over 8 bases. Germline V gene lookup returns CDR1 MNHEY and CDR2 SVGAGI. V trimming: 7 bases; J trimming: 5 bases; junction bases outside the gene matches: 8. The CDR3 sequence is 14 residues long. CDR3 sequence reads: CASTPGGAGDTQYF. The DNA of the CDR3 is TGTGCCAGCACCCCCGGGGGGGCCGGAGATACGCAGTATTTT.

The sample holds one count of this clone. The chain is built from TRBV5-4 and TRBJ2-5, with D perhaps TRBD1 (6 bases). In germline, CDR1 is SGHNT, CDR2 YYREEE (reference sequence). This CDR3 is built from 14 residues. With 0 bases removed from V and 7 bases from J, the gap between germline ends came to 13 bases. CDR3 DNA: TGTGCCAGCAGCTTGGACCGACAGGCCGGGACCCAGTACTTC. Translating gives CASSLDRQAGTQYF. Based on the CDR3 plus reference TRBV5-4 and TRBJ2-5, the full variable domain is ETGVTQSPTHLIKTRGQQVTLRCSSQSGHNTVSWYQQALGQGPQFIFQYYREEENGRGNFPPRFSGLQFPNYSSELNVNALELDDSALYLCASSLDRQAGTQYFGPGTRLLVL.

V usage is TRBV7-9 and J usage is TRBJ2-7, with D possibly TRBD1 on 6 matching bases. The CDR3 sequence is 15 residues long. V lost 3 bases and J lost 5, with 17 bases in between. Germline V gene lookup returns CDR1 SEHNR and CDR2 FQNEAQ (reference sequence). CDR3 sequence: CASSLGRTEVHEQYF. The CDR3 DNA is TGTGCCAGCAGCTTGGGCAGGACAGAGGTCCACGAGCAGTACTTC.

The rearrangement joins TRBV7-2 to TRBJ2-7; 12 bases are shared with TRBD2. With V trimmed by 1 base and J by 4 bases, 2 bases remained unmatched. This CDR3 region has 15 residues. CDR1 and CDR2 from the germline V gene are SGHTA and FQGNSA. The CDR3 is CASSLVLAGGYEQYF. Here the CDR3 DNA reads TGTGCCAGCAGCTTAGTTCTAGCGGGGGGGTACGAGCAGTACTTC.

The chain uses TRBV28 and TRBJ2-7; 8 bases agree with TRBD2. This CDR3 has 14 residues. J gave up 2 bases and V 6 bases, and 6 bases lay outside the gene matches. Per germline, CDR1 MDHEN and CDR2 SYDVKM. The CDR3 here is CASRESGRTYEQYF. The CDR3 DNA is TGTGCCAGCAGGGAGAGCGGGAGAACCTACGAGCAGTACTTC.

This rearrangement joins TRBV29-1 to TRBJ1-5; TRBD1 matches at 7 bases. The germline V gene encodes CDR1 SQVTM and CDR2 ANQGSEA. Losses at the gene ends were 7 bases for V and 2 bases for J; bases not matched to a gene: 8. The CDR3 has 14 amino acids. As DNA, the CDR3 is TGCAGCGCCCGAGTAGGGGGCGGCAATCAGCCCCAGCATTTT. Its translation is CSARVGGGNQPQHF.

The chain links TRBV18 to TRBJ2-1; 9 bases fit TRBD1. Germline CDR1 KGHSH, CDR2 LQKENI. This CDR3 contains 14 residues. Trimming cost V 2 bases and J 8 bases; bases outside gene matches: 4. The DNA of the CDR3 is TGTGCCAGCTCACCAAGGACAGGGGAGTATGAGCAGTTCTTC. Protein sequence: CASSPRTGEYEQFF.

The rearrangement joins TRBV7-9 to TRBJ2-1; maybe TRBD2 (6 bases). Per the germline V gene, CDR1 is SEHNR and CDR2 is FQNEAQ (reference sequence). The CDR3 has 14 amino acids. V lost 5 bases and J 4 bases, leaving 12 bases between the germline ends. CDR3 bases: TGTGCCAGCAGCCCCGGGAGCGGTTACAATGAGCAGTTCTTC. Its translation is CASSPGSGYNEQFF. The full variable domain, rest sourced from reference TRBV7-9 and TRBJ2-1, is DTGVSQNPRHKITKRGQNVTFRCDPISEHNRLYWYRQTLGQGPEFLTYFQNEAQLEKSRLLSDRFSAERPKGSFSTLEIQRTEQGDSAMYLCASSPGSGYNEQFFGPGTRLTVL.

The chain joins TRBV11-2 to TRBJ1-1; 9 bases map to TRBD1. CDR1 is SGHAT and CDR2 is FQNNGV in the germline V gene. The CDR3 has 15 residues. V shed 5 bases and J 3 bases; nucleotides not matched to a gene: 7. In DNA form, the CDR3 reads TGTGCCAGCAGCCCACAGGGGGCGGCGGACACTGAAGCTTTCTTT. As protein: CASSPQGAADTEAFF.

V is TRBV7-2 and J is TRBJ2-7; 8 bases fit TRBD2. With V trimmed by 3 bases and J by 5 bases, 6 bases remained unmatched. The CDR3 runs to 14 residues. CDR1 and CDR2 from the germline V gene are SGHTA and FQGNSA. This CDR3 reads CASSLGNGRDEQYF. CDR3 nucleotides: TGTGCCAGCAGCTTGGGGAACGGGAGGGACGAGCAGTACTTC.

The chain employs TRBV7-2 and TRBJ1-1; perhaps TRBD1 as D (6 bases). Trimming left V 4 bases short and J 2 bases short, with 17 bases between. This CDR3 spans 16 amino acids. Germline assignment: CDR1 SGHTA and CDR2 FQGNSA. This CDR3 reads CASSSSHRAYNTEAFF. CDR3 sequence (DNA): TGTGCCAGCAGCTCCTCTCACAGGGCTTATAACACTGAAGCTTTCTTT.

CDR3 sequence: CASSFSSGSPGELFF. DNA for the CDR3: TGTGCCAGCAGCTTTAGTAGCGGGAGCCCCGGGGAGCTGTTTTTT. The rearrangement uses TRBV7-9 and TRBJ2-2; 9 positions agree with TRBD2. The CDR3 has 15 amino acids. The trim removed 3 bases at V and 6 bases at J, leaving 5 bases unmatched. Germline V gives CDR1 SEHNR, CDR2 FQNEAQ (reference sequence).

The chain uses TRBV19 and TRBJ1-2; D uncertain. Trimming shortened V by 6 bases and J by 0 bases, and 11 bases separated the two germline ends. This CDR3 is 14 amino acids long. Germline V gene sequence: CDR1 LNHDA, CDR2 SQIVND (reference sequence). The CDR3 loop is CASRKREANYGYTF. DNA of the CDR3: TGTGCCAGTAGGAAAAGGGAGGCTAACTATGGCTACACCTTC.

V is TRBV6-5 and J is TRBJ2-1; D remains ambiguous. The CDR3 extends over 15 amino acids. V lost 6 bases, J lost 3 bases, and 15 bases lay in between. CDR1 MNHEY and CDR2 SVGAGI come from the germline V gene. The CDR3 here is CASRQFPGHYNEQFF. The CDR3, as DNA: TGTGCCAGCAGGCAGTTCCCAGGCCACTACAATGAGCAGTTCTTC.

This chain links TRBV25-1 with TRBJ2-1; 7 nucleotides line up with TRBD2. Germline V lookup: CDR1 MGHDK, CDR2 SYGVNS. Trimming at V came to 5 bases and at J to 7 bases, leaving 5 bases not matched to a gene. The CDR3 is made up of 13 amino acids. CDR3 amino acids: CASSIGGSNEQFF. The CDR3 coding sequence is TGTGCCAGCAGTATCGGCGGGAGTAATGAGCAGTTCTTC.

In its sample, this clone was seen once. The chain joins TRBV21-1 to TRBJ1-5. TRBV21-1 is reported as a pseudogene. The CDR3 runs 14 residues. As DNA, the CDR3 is TGTGCCAGCAGCAATCTGATGGAGGCTCAGCCCCAGCATTTT. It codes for CASSNLMEAQPQHF.

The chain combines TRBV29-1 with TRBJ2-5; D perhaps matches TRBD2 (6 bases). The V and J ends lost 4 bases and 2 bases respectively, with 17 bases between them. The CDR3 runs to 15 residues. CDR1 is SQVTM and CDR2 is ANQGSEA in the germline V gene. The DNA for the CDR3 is TGCAGCGTTGGACGAAGGAGGGGAGGTCAAGAGACCCAGTACTTC. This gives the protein CSVGRRRGGQETQYF.

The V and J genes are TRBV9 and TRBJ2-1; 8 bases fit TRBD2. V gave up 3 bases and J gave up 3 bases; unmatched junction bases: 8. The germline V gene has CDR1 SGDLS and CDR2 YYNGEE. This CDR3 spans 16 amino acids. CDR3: CASSALTGGDYNEQFF. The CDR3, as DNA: TGTGCCAGCAGCGCTCTAACGGGGGGGGACTACAATGAGCAGTTCTTC. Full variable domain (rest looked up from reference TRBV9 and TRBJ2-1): DSGVTQTPKHLITATGQRVTLRCSPRSGDLSVYWYQQSLDQGLQFLIQYYNGEERAKGNILERFSAQQFPDLHSELNLSSLELGDSALYFCASSALTGGDYNEQFFGPGTRLTVL.

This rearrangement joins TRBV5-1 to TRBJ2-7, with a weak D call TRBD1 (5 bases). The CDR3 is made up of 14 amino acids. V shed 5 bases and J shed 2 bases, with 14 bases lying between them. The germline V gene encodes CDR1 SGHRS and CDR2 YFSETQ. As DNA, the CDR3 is TGCGCCAGCAGTATTCAGGGCATACCCTACGAGCAGTACTTC. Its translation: CASSIQGIPYEQYF.

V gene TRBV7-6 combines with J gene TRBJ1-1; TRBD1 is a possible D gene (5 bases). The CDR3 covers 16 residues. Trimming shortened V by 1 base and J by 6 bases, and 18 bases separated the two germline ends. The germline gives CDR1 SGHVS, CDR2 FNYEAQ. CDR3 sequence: CASSLDRGGVGAEAFF. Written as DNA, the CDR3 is TGTGCCAGCAGCTTAGATCGTGGGGGGGTCGGGGCTGAAGCTTTCTTT.

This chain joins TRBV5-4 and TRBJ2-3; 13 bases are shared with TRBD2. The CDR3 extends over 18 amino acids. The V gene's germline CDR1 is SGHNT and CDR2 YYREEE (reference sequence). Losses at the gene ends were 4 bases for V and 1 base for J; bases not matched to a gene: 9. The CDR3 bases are TGTGCCAGCAGCAAGGGACTAGCGGGACCCACGGGCACAGATACGCAGTATTTT. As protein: CASSKGLAGPTGTDTQYF.